This T cell receptor beta chain was identified during a study of T-cell memory formation after mild COVID-19. Study-wide context: The TCR clusters were mostly specific to one donor. Study-wide points: What remained unconfirmed was the SARS-CoV-2 specificity of second-wave clones peaking on day 37. Clones contracting over day 15 to 85 were CD4/CD8 balanced, with later expanders leaning CD4+. Shrinking CD4+ clones resided mostly in CM and EM, and CD8+ ones in EMRA.

With regard to this clonotype: The antigen remains unidentified.

One entry per CDR3 protein results from TCRdb running MiXCR on the 5' RACE reads. This table holds just over 400,000 distinct CDR3 sequences, less than 25% found once. V lost 6 bases to trimming and J lost 0 bases; unmatched junction nucleotides: 3. The CDR3 runs to 17 residues. The chain combines TRBV12-3 or TRBV12-4 with TRBJ2-2, with 14 bases matching TRBD2. This clonotype was obtained from an adult woman who had mild COVID-19 (a few samples of this study predate the infection). Cell type and time point are not known. Input material: PBMCs or a T cell subset sorted from them (not recorded which). CDR3 in DNA: TGTGCCAGCAGGGGGACTAGCGGGGGAACGAACACCGGGGAGCTGTTTTTT. As protein: CASRGTSGGTNTGELFF.